This T cell receptor (beta chain) was recovered during a study of T cells after yellow fever vaccination. Notes on this clonotype: Its antigen is not known.

Study-wide points: Just a small share of clonotypes turned up in the CD4 compartment as well as the CD8 compartment.

TCRdb itself ran the 5' RACE reads through MiXCR, one entry per CDR3 protein. The sample has about 220,000 distinct CDR3 sequences, about 3% seen once. V was trimmed by 9 bases and J by 3 bases, leaving 11 bases between them. Per germline, CDR1 KGHDR and CDR2 SFDVKD. The length of the CDR3 is 12 residues. The sequence came from a man between 18 and 35 years old who received the YFV17D yellow fever vaccine. The sequences come from CD4+ T cells sorted from PBMCs, collected 10 days after the yellow fever booster vaccination. The V call is TRBV24-1, the J call TRBJ2-7; D is uncertain. The DNA of the CDR3 is TGTGCCACCCTGCGGCCGCTCTACGAGCAGTACTTC. Amino acid sequence: CATLRPLYEQYF.